The rows below give T cell receptor beta chains drawn from one sample of a study of circulating and synovial CD4+ cells in juvenile arthritis. The table came from immunoSEQ multiplex PCR; TCRdb's copy has only in-frame clones and leaves some out. The sample records tens of thousands of clones, over 90% being singletons. The sequenced sample was CD4+ T cells from blood. The source of these receptors is a human donor with juvenile idiopathic arthritis. Both conserved end residues are part of each CDR3. Each record gives: J gene, V gene, D gene, clone size, CDR3 DNA, CDR3 protein. A D gene is named only where the DNA matches it firmly. Rows give clone size only sometimes, using once, few, many, or a class for an expanded clone.

>TRBJ2-2|TRBV5-1|NA|once
TGCGCCAGCAGCTTGATTCGGGACTCACCCAACGGGGAGCTGTTTTTT
CASSLIRDSPNGELFF
>TRBJ2-3|TRBV5-4|NA|few
TGTGCCAGCAGCCCTGACAGGAGCACAGATACGCAGTATTTT
CASSPDRSTDTQYF
>TRBJ1-1|TRBV6-5|NA|NA
TGTGCCAGCAGTTACAGGGACTCGAACACTGAAGCTTTCTTT
CASSYRDSNTEAFF
>TRBJ2-7|TRBV28|NA|NA
TGTGCCAGCAGTCCCCTCCCAGTCTTCCAGCAGTACTTC
CASSPLPVFQQYF
>TRBJ2-5|TRBV9|NA|NA
TGTGCCAGCGGGCAGGGTATACGAGAGACCCAGTACTTC
CASGQGIRETQYF
>TRBJ1-1|TRBV9|NA|NA
TGTGCCAGCAGCGCACCTCCCCGGGGAAGAAAGAACACTGAAGCTTTCTTT
CASSAPPRGRKNTEAFF
>TRBJ2-5|TRBV11-2|TRBD2|NA
TGTGCCAGCAGCTTTCCTAGCGGGGCACAAGAGACCCAGTACTTC
CASSFPSGAQETQYF
>TRBJ2-4|TRBV4-2|TRBD2|NA
TGTGCCAGCAGCCGAGGACTAGCGGGGGGGATTGGGGAAAACATTCAGTACTTC
CASSRGLAGGIGENIQYF
>TRBJ2-5|TRBV5-4|NA|NA
TGTGCCAGCAGCTTGGTCGGGGTAGGGGAGACCCAGTACTTC
CASSLVGVGETQYF
>TRBJ1-4|TRBV2|TRBD1|NA
TGTGCCAGCAGCCGGGACAGGGGGCGAACTATAATGTTGTCTGCAACTAATGAAAAACTGTTTTTT
CASSRDRGRTIMLSATNEKLFF
>TRBJ1-2|TRBV7-2|TRBD1|few
TGTGCCAGCAGCTCATCCAGGGGGCAGAATGGCTACACCTTC
CASSSSRGQNGYTF
>TRBJ2-7|TRBV2|TRBD1|NA
TGTGCCAGCGACCGGGACAGGGGGAGAGAGCAGTACTTC
CASDRDRGREQYF